The clone carrying this T cell receptor beta chain occurred once. This record belongs to a study of blood T cell repertoires in COVID-19. Study-level information: Acute-phase and convalescent COVID-19 samples originated in the United States, Italy and Spain. The cDNA or gDNA used as material had been derived from T cells, B-cell-depleted T cells, or PBMCs.

Germline V lookup: CDR1 SGHVS, CDR2 FNYEAQ. The CDR3 contains 14 residues. With 5 bases clipped from V and 3 bases from J, the junction kept 6 bases outside the gene matches. In the study's own analysis: Cell counts per sample came from amplifying reference gene primers. Sequencing used immunoSEQ multiplex PCR; TCRdb keeps in-frame clones, though not all of them. V and J calls and clone size are copied from that table; D and trimming were computed from the DNA. In the table there are 200,000 to 300,000 clones, around 87% of which are singletons. The V and J genes are TRBV7-6 and TRBJ2-7, with 8 bases fitting TRBD1. The specimen was peripheral blood. This receptor was taken from a woman in her 70s with active or convalescent COVID-19. CDR3 bases: TGTGCCAGCAGCCGACAGGGGCGAAACTACGAGCAGTACTTC. Translation gives CASSRQGRNYEQYF.